The 19 T cell receptor beta chains in this list originate from one sample, sequenced in a study of TIL therapy for anti-PD-1-resistant metastatic lung cancer. As for time point: pre-treatment sample, taken before nivolumab and TIL therapy. This was the immunoSEQ v3 assay. Clones were sequenced by immunoSEQ multiplex PCR, and TCRdb holds only the in-frame ones, with some missing. The sample records about 32,000 clones, about 80% being singletons. The sample consisted of blood, taken at baseline. These receptors were taken from a woman between 30 and 80 years old with non-small cell lung cancer.

The table lists this clone with a few counts. This rearrangement joins TRBV6-5 to TRBJ2-7; TRBD1 is a possible D gene (5 bases). The V end was cut by 6 bases, the J end by 6 bases, with 12 bases between. The CDR3 is 12 residues long. CDR1 is MNHEY and CDR2 is SVGAGI in the germline V gene. The CDR3, as DNA: TGTGCCAGCAGCGGCCCGACAGTCGAGCAGTACTTC. It is translated as CASSGPTVEQYF.

The chain uses TRBV19 and TRBJ2-3, with 9 bases lining up with TRBD2. Germline V gives CDR1 LNHDA, CDR2 SQIVND (reference sequence). V was pared by 1 base and J by 0 bases, with 2 bases of the junction left unmatched. This CDR3 region has 16 residues. This chain's CDR3 is CASSIGLAASTDTQYF. In DNA form, the CDR3 reads TGTGCCAGTAGTATAGGACTAGCGGCAAGCACAGATACGCAGTATTTT.

The rearrangement joins TRBV5-4 to TRBJ2-1; perhaps TRBD2 as D (5 bases). The V end was cut by 1 base, the J end by 0 bases, with 11 bases between. The CDR3 loop spans 16 amino acids. Germline V gene data show CDR1 as SGHNT and CDR2 as YYREEE (reference sequence). CDR3 residues: CASSLQYGSSYNEQFF. CDR3 nucleotide sequence: TGTGCCAGCAGCTTGCAATATGGGAGCTCCTACAATGAGCAGTTCTTC.

The chain links TRBV11-2 to TRBJ2-1; TRBD2 is a possible D gene (6 bases). CDR1 and CDR2 (germline): SGHAT, FQNNGV. This CDR3 comprises 13 residues. The V end lost 0 bases, the J end lost 10 bases, and 10 bases lay between the germline ends. The chain's CDR3 is CASSLDLSGEQFF. CDR3 nucleotide sequence: TGTGCCAGCAGCTTAGATTTGAGCGGGGAGCAGTTCTTC.

This clone was seen just once. This chain joins TRBV5-4 and TRBJ2-1, with 8 bases lining up with TRBD2. This CDR3 spans 15 amino acids. The germline CDR1 and CDR2 sequences are SGHNT and YYREEE (reference sequence). The trim removed 6 bases at V and 2 bases at J, leaving 7 bases unmatched. The CDR3 bases are TGTGCCAGCATCCTTATAGCGGGGACCTACAATGAGCAGTTCTTC. Amino acids: CASILIAGTYNEQFF.

This clone was recorded only once. The chain has TRBV7-2 and TRBJ2-1, with 9 bases lining up with TRBD2. With 5 bases clipped from V and 4 bases from J, the junction kept 18 bases outside the gene matches. Per the germline V gene, CDR1 is SGHTA and CDR2 is FQGNSA. This CDR3 contains 19 residues. DNA of the CDR3: TGTGCCAGCAGCCTCAGGCCCCGGGCCAGAGCGGGAGGATACAATGAGCAGTTCTTC. It yields the protein CASSLRPRARAGGYNEQFF.

This chain joins TRBV10-3 and TRBJ2-4; perhaps TRBD1 as D (6 bases). This CDR3 is built from 14 residues. Trimming pared 2 bases from V and 8 bases from J, leaving 13 bases between. The V gene's germline CDR1 is ENHRY and CDR2 SYGVKD. This CDR3 is CAISEVRGRDIQYF. CDR3 bases: TGTGCCATCAGTGAGGTCAGGGGAAGGGACATTCAGTACTTC.

The V call is TRBV6-5, the J call TRBJ2-5; D gene ambiguous. Looked up from germline, CDR1 is MNHEY and CDR2 is SVGAGI. The CDR3 is made up of 13 amino acids. Trimming removed 6 bases at V and 4 bases at J, with 12 bases between. Written as DNA, the CDR3 is TGTGCCAGCAGGAAAGTTTGGATAGAGACCCAGTACTTC. Translated: CASRKVWIETQYF.

The table lists this clone with a count of one. The chain recombines TRBV2 with TRBJ2-7; 10 bases are a match to TRBD2. The CDR3 is 14 residues long. Germline-derived CDR1 and CDR2 are SNHLY and FYNNEI. With V trimmed by 6 bases and J by 0 bases, 2 bases remained unmatched. CDR3 amino acids: CASRGLATSYEQYF. As DNA, the CDR3 is TGTGCCAGCAGGGGACTAGCGACCTCCTACGAGCAGTACTTC.

This chain joins TRBV29-1 and TRBJ2-1; TRBD2 aligns across 13 bases. The germline V gene encodes CDR1 SQVTM and CDR2 ANQGSEA. The length of the CDR3 is 12 residues. V trimming: 7 bases; J trimming: 7 bases; junction bases outside the gene matches: 1. The CDR3 DNA is TGCAGCGGGACTAGCGGGGGTAATGAGCAGTTCTTC. Residues: CSGTSGGNEQFF.

This clone appeared a few times. V and J are TRBV28 and TRBJ2-5; no clear D gene. Germline V gene data show CDR1 as MDHEN and CDR2 as SYDVKM. Trimming took off 2 bases at V and 1 base at J, with 8 bases between the two ends. The CDR3 length is 14 residues. This CDR3 reads CASSLIPPQETQYF. The CDR3 nucleotides are TGTGCCAGCAGTTTAATTCCTCCCCAAGAGACCCAGTACTTC.

This clone was found a few times. The CDR3 DNA reads TGTGCCAGCAGCCCGAGGCACGCCTCTGGAGACACCTTC. Translation: CASSPRHASGDTF. The V call is TRBV11-2, the J call TRBJ1-2; D is uncertain. The CDR3 is 13 amino acids. Germline-derived CDR1 and CDR2 are SGHAT and FQNNGV. Trimming removed 5 bases at V and 12 bases at J, with 19 bases between.

This chain uses TRBV14 with TRBJ1-1; tentative D call: TRBD1 (5 bases). The CDR3 runs 15 residues. V lost 5 bases and J lost 1, with 14 bases in between. The germline V gene has CDR1 SGHDN and CDR2 FVKESK. CDR3 nucleotides: TGTGCCAGCAGCGGCCGAGACAGTCCGAACACTGAAGCTTTCTTT. This codes for CASSGRDSPNTEAFF. Together with reference TRBV14 and TRBJ1-1, the CDR3 gives the full variable domain: EAGVTQFPSHSVIEKGQTVTLRCDPISGHDNLYWYRRVMGKEIKFLLHFVKESKQDESGMPNNRFLAERTGGTYSTLKVQPAELEDSGVYFCASSGRDSPNTEAFFGQGTRLTVV.

The V and J genes are TRBV2 and TRBJ1-3, with 7 bases identical to TRBD1. J was trimmed by 3 bases and V by 5 bases; bases with no gene match: 4. CDR1 and CDR2 from the germline V gene are SNHLY and FYNNEI. This CDR3 comprises 14 residues. The CDR3 DNA reads TGTGCCAGCAGTTTGGACAGGAATGGAAACACCATATATTTT. Its translation: CASSLDRNGNTIYF.

This clone appeared once. The rearrangement uses TRBV6-4 and TRBJ2-7; no clear D gene. The CDR3 is made up of 13 amino acids. Germline V gene lookup returns CDR1 MRHNA and CDR2 SNTAGT. Trimming pared 9 bases from V and 2 bases from J, leaving 14 bases between. Here the CDR3 reads CARLRAAAYEQYF. In DNA form, the CDR3 reads TGTGCCAGGCTCCGGGCTGCCGCCTACGAGCAGTACTTC.

The chain has TRBV5-4 and TRBJ2-1, with D possibly called TRBD1 or TRBD2 (5 bases each). Between the trimmed V and J ends, which lost 3 bases and 0 bases, there was a span of 13 bases. Germline CDR1 SGHNT, CDR2 YYREEE (reference sequence). This CDR3 spans 16 amino acids. CDR3 sequence (DNA): TGTGCCAGCAGCTCTCCCGGGACGAGCTCCTACAATGAGCAGTTCTTC. Amino acid sequence: CASSSPGTSSYNEQFF. The variable domain in full, with the rest retrieved from reference TRBV5-4 and TRBJ2-1, is ETGVTQSPTHLIKTRGQQVTLRCSSQSGHNTVSWYQQALGQGPQFIFQYYREEENGRGNFPPRFSGLQFPNYSSELNVNALELDDSALYLCASSSPGTSSYNEQFFGPGTRLTVL.

V usage is TRBV6-1 and J usage is TRBJ2-5, with 8 bases that match TRBD2. The V gene's germline CDR1 is MNHNS and CDR2 SASEGT. The length of the CDR3 is 15 residues. The ends lost 4 bases at V and 1 base at J; junction bases unmatched: 5. The CDR3 DNA is TGTGCCAGCAGTGTTTCAGCGGGAGTCCAAGAGACCCAGTACTTC. The encoded protein is CASSVSAGVQETQYF.

The gene calls are TRBV4-1 and TRBJ2-1; TRBD2 matches at 7 bases. Trimming cost V 4 bases and J 7 bases; bases outside gene matches: 13. This CDR3 is built from 16 residues. Germline V lookup: CDR1 MGHRA, CDR2 YSYEKL. CDR3 loop: CASSPGDGRILNEQFF. CDR3 nucleotide sequence: TGCGCCAGCAGCCCGGGGGACGGGAGGATTTTGAATGAGCAGTTCTTC.

The chain joins TRBV15 to TRBJ2-1; 7 bases fit TRBD2. CDR1 is LNHNV, CDR2 YYDKDF, per germline (reference sequence). The V gene end was trimmed by 0 bases and the J gene end by 10 bases; junction bases not matched to a gene: 12. The CDR3 is made up of 16 amino acids. CDR3 nucleotides: TGTGCCACCAGCAGAGATCTCCTAGCGGCGAGTCGGGAGCAGTTCTTC. Protein product: CATSRDLLAASREQFF.